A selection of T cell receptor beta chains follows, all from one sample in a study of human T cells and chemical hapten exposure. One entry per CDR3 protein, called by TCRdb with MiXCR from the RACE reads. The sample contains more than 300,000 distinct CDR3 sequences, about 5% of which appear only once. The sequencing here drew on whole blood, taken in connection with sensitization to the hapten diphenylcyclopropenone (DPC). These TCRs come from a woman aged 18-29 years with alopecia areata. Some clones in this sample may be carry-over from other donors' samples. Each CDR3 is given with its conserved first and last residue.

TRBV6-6,CASSFSGGVQETQYF
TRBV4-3,CASSQVWESSYEQYF
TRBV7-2,CASSLPGYRDSFDGYTF
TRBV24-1,CATSVGEEQFF
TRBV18,CASSLNGRATDRGEKLFF
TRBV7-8,CASSKDRSPGNTIYF
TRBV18,CATSLKGDATNEKLFF
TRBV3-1,CASSQVQGAYEQYF
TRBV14,CASSPRTFGHQYF
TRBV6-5,CASRRRGVLTEAFF
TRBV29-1,CSVGPSYAGANVLTF
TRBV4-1,CASSQGGDTQYF
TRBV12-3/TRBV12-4,CASSRSTGGPQHF
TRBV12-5,CASGFNTEAFF
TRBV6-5,CASSYEGFTEVFF
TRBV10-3,CAISESLGYEAFF
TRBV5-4,CASSLEGGLRNTEAFF
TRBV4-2,CASSQGSQMRVEAFF
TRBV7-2,CASSPKGATQPQHF
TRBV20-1,CSARLAGDSYNEQFF
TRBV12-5,CASGPLGDGSSYEQYF
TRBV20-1,CSAENPGQGYNEQFF
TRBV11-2,CASSKGTGGDTQYF
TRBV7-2,CASSSVEFEQFF
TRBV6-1,CASSPRGTVPYSGANVLTF
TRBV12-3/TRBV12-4,CASSPTTALRTYTF
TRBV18,CASSPSPEGEQYF
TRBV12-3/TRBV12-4,CASSWGRIYGYTF
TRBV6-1,CASSAGQRYYGYTF
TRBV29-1,CSVLENEQFF
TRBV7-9,CASSFSGQRLFF
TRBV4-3,CASSQVGLREKLFF
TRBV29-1,CSVEVRGAKDTQYF
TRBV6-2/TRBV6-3,CASSYASGGIQTQYF
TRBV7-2,CASSQRGAGGDTQYF
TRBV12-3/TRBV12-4,CASSLLGGAHQPQHF
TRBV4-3,CASSQETAANEQYF
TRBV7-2,CASSRGGAEAKNIQYF
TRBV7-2,CASSLRQGSIDTQYF
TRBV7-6,CASSADLRLQETQYF
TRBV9,CASSPRFGTEAFF
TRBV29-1,CSVVTGANQPQHF
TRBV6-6,CASSRGAPATEAFF
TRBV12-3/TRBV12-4,CASKRDRANEQFF
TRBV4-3,CASSQDPQGGGQPLHF
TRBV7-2,CASSPDGNYGYTF
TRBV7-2,CASSPEWDRHGYTF
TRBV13,CASSPPPTSVPRYEQYF
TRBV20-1,CSARDSRGINYGYTF
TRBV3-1,CASSQNKGDTQYF
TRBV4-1,CASSLTITGGVSSYNEQFF